This T cell receptor beta chain stems from a study of vaccination effects on CD4 cells after COVID-19. The CDR3 has 12 residues. With 4 bases removed from V and 6 bases from J, the gap between germline ends came to 8 bases. Germline values: CDR1 KGHDR, CDR2 SFDVKD. This clone was counted between two and nine times. Antigen specificity is unknown. Study-level results: Late in the post-vaccination period, infection-induced and vaccine-induced clones underwent marked clonal contraction. Healthy vaccinees had only 1 of 255 vaccine-induced clones cross-react with common cold coronaviruses.

Sequencing used immunoSEQ multiplex PCR; TCRdb keeps in-frame clones, though not all of them. The table includes more than 30,000 clones, about 63% detected once. ViraFEST assay sequencing came after antigen-specific CD4+ T cells were expanded with viral peptide pools. When around 10 days of culture had elapsed, CD4+ T cells were isolated. None of these healthy vaccinees had been infected with SARS-CoV-2 before vaccination. Days 3 and 7 saw half the medium replaced with IL-2 medium. The receptor was derived from a human donor who received a COVID-19 vaccine. The gene calls are TRBV24-1 and TRBJ1-1; D remains ambiguous. Source: CD4+ T cells from PBMCs cultured with HCoV-229E spike peptides, taken before COVID-19 vaccination. In DNA form, the CDR3 reads TGTGCCACCAGTGAGACTAGGTCTGAAGCTTTCTTT. Its translation: CATSETRSEAFF.